This T cell receptor (beta chain) was profiled in a study of blood T cell repertoires in COVID-19. The CDR3 sequence is 18 residues long. Unmatched junction bases numbered 6, after V lost 2 bases and J lost 0 bases. Looked up from germline, CDR1 is KGHDR and CDR2 is SFDVKD. This table comes from immunoSEQ multiplex PCR, and its TCRdb copy is limited to in-frame clones, with some not included. The table has about 160,000 clones, about 83% seen once. Sample: peripheral blood. The chain employs TRBV24-1 and TRBJ1-6; 7 nucleotides match TRBD1. The receptor comes from a woman aged 70-85 years with COVID-19, enrolled during active disease. The CDR3 DNA follows: TGTGCCACCAGTGATTCGCGACAGGGACACTCCTATAATTCACCCCTCCACTTT. Translating gives CATSDSRQGHSYNSPLHF.